This T cell receptor beta chain comes out of a study of breast tumors, draining lymph nodes, adjacent tissues. For this clonotype: What it recognizes is unknown.

TCRdb re-derived calls from the multiplex PCR reads in MiXCR, one entry per CDR3 protein. The sample carries approximately 230,000 distinct CDR3 sequences, less than 35% recorded once. The CDR3 length is 15 residues. The V and J ends lost 5 bases and 8 bases, in that order; junction bases with no gene match: 6. Germline V CDR1 and CDR2: SGHTA, FQGNSA. Study-level findings and limits: Luminal-like breast cancer showed significantly greater tumor-nontumor repertoire similarity than basal-like breast cancer did.

Breast cancer patients provided tissue from their axillary draining lymph nodes. This TCR came from a female donor with breast cancer. Some clones in this sample may be carry-over from other donors' samples. This sequence joins TRBV7-2 and TRBJ1-6; 10 nucleotides line up with TRBD1. Source material: axillary lymph node tissue. The CDR3 DNA is TGTGCCAGCAGCCAAGGACAGGGGGTTGATTCACCCCTCCACTTT. Its protein is CASSQGQGVDSPLHF.